A selection of T cell receptor beta chains follows, all from one sample in a study of T cells in Graves' hyperthyroidism and ophthalmopathy. One entry per CDR3 protein results from TCRdb running MiXCR on the multiplex PCR reads. The data contain about 690,000 distinct CDR3 sequences, 15% to 20% of them seen just once; the ten biggest clones take up around 15%. The sample taken for sequencing was blood. Every receptor here comes from a man aged 45 to 65 with Graves' hyperthyroidism. Each CDR3 is given with its conserved first and last residue. D genes are given only for firm matches. Part of the rows lack a size; the others show once, few, many or a class for expanded clones.

CDR3: CASSRAGGSPSTDTQYF
V: TRBV7-9
J: TRBJ2-3
D: NA
size: few

CDR3: CASSYSRVAGVGTDTQYF
V: TRBV6-2/TRBV6-3
J: TRBJ2-3
D: TRBD2
size: NA

CDR3: CASSQGTSGIYNEQFF
V: TRBV6-2/TRBV6-3
J: TRBJ2-1
D: TRBD2
size: many

CDR3: CASSQGGGSSYEQYF
V: TRBV3-1
J: TRBJ2-7
D: TRBD2
size: NA

CDR3: CASRDTLINQPQHF
V: TRBV19
J: TRBJ1-5
D: NA
size: few

CDR3: CASTLGGLGEQYF
V: TRBV28
J: TRBJ2-7
D: NA
size: NA

CDR3: CASSVASRRGYGYTF
V: TRBV9
J: TRBJ1-2
D: NA
size: NA

CDR3: CSVEPYTGDYGYTF
V: TRBV29-1
J: TRBJ1-2
D: TRBD1
size: many

CDR3: CASSPDRGSSYNEQFF
V: TRBV7-8
J: TRBJ2-1
D: NA
size: many

CDR3: CASSLVSGGVPDTQYF
V: TRBV11-1
J: TRBJ2-3
D: NA
size: many

CDR3: CASGQTGSVYNEQFF
V: TRBV5-1
J: TRBJ2-1
D: TRBD1
size: NA

CDR3: CASSSDVSYEQYF
V: TRBV6-2/TRBV6-3
J: TRBJ2-7
D: NA
size: few

CDR3: CASSLQVTYNEQFF
V: TRBV28
J: TRBJ2-1
D: NA
size: many

CDR3: CASSFSSGRGYEQYF
V: TRBV19
J: TRBJ2-7
D: TRBD2
size: many

CDR3: CASGRGYGPDEQYF
V: TRBV5-1
J: TRBJ2-7
D: NA
size: few

CDR3: CASSPPQQLAKNIQYF
V: TRBV7-7
J: TRBJ2-4
D: NA
size: NA

CDR3: CASRHRDRGYEQYF
V: TRBV27
J: TRBJ2-7
D: TRBD1
size: many

CDR3: CASSLSPRDEQFF
V: TRBV13
J: TRBJ2-1
D: NA
size: many

CDR3: CATDSSGRAHNEQFF
V: TRBV28
J: TRBJ2-1
D: TRBD2
size: few

CDR3: CATSDRTGGNTEAFF
V: TRBV24-1
J: TRBJ1-1
D: TRBD1
size: NA

CDR3: CASSATSRIDQPQHF
V: TRBV9
J: TRBJ1-5
D: NA
size: NA

CDR3: CASSKGQGQAFF
V: TRBV7-9
J: TRBJ1-1
D: TRBD1
size: NA

CDR3: CASSYKTGGSKVEQYF
V: TRBV6-2/TRBV6-3
J: TRBJ2-7
D: TRBD2
size: NA

CDR3: CSATQGASKQYF
V: TRBV29-1
J: TRBJ2-7
D: TRBD1
size: few

CDR3: CASSWRGQGIMEILGSYEQYF
V: TRBV5-1
J: TRBJ2-7
D: TRBD1
size: NA

CDR3: CASRPALGVAGDDTDTQYF
V: TRBV11-2
J: TRBJ2-3
D: TRBD2
size: few

CDR3: CASLPGGQTNEKLFF
V: TRBV19
J: TRBJ1-4
D: TRBD1
size: NA

CDR3: CASTQDGTSGRASSYNEQFF
V: TRBV19
J: TRBJ2-1
D: TRBD2
size: many

CDR3: CASSIQEGYEQYF
V: TRBV19
J: TRBJ2-7
D: NA
size: NA

CDR3: CASRRKGGNTEAFF
V: TRBV5-6
J: TRBJ1-1
D: NA
size: NA

CDR3: CASSTSGGSYNEQFF
V: TRBV19
J: TRBJ2-1
D: TRBD2
size: NA

CDR3: CASSPRDTQYEQYF
V: TRBV9
J: TRBJ2-7
D: NA
size: NA

CDR3: CASSPWTGGDETQYF
V: TRBV10-1
J: TRBJ2-5
D: TRBD1
size: few

CDR3: CASSFAGDFNYGYTF
V: TRBV28
J: TRBJ1-2
D: NA
size: few

CDR3: CSVRTRGLQETQYF
V: TRBV29-1
J: TRBJ2-5
D: TRBD2
size: many

CDR3: CASSLDDGLAVVGGEQYF
V: TRBV5-1
J: TRBJ2-7
D: TRBD2
size: NA

CDR3: CASSLGGTGGLTEAFF
V: TRBV28
J: TRBJ1-1
D: TRBD1
size: many

CDR3: CASSRTGTEGSGANVLTF
V: TRBV5-1
J: TRBJ2-6
D: TRBD1
size: many

CDR3: CASSHGSNQPQHF
V: TRBV3-1
J: TRBJ1-5
D: NA
size: many

CDR3: CSVEDGGADTQYF
V: TRBV29-1
J: TRBJ2-3
D: NA
size: few

CDR3: CASITAVGRYSYEQYF
V: TRBV2
J: TRBJ2-7
D: NA
size: many

CDR3: CASRDSGRGSDTQYF
V: TRBV7-2
J: TRBJ2-3
D: TRBD2
size: few

CDR3: CASSGGGLTEQFF
V: TRBV2
J: TRBJ2-1
D: TRBD2
size: few

CDR3: CANSYSTGGVGNQPQHF
V: TRBV6-5
J: TRBJ1-5
D: TRBD1
size: NA

CDR3: CASSRALGQNTEAFF
V: TRBV4-1
J: TRBJ1-1
D: NA
size: few

CDR3: CSVEGTPGSLSYEQYF
V: TRBV29-1
J: TRBJ2-7
D: NA
size: NA

CDR3: CASSQGTALEDEQYF
V: TRBV4-2
J: TRBJ2-7
D: NA
size: few

CDR3: CASSVAGTPPNEQYF
V: TRBV9
J: TRBJ2-7
D: NA
size: many

CDR3: CAWSVLAGGHNEQFF
V: TRBV30
J: TRBJ2-1
D: TRBD2
size: many

CDR3: CASSLNDGGREAQYF
V: TRBV5-1
J: TRBJ2-5
D: NA
size: few